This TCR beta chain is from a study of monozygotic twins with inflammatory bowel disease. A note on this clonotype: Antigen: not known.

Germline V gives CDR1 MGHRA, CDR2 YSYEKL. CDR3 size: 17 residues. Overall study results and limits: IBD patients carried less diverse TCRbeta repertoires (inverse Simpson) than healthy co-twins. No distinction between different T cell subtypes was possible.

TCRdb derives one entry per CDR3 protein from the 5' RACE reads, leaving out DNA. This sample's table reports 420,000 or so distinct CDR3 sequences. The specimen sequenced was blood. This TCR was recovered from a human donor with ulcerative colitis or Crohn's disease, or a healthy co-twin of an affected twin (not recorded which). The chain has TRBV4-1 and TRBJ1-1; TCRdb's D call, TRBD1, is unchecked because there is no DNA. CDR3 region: CASSPIYGSGVNTEAFF.